A selection of T cell receptor beta chains follows, all from one sample in a study of OX40 agonist ivuxolimab in advanced cancers. Generated by immunoSEQ multiplex PCR, the TCRdb table keeps only in-frame clones and is missing some. The sample has roughly 41,000 clones; around 73% are singletons. The sequenced sample was CD4+ or CD8+ T cells sorted from blood, obtained in a trial of the OX40 agonist ivuxolimab. The source of these receptors is an adult with an advanced solid tumor such as melanoma, head and neck, liver or kidney cancer. CDR3s include the opening cysteine and the closing phenylalanine or tryptophan.

V gene	J gene	CDR3 protein
TRBV13	TRBJ2-1	CASSLDGGGLEQFF
TRBV5-1	TRBJ2-5	CASRAGAQETQYF
TRBV7-3	TRBJ1-1	CASSLGSGPNTEAFF
TRBV5-5	TRBJ2-7	CASSSPPNVGEYF
TRBV6-6	TRBJ2-5	CASSYPGGGETQYF
TRBV5-4	TRBJ1-1	CASSLTGGNTEAFF
TRBV7-9	TRBJ1-6	CASSPGTGNPLHF
TRBV11-2	TRBJ1-6	CASSLAKGNPLHF
TRBV7-8	TRBJ2-5	CASSLRLQETQYF
TRBV6-5	TRBJ2-4	CAISESQDQNIQYF
TRBV7-9	TRBJ1-5	CASSLGTAGNQPQHF
TRBV6-6	TRBJ1-5	CASSPPERTSNQPQHF
TRBV5-4	TRBJ2-7	CASSLGTGLYEQYF
TRBV6-5	TRBJ2-7	CASRQGQTTTYEQYF
TRBV9	TRBJ1-4	CASSGTGGKLFF
TRBV6-5	TRBJ1-6	CASSKTGTANSPLHF
TRBV7-9	TRBJ2-5	CASSTPGQGRETQYF
TRBV9	TRBJ2-3	CASSVEGGSSTDTQYF
TRBV2	TRBJ2-2	CASSGTGRNTGELFF
TRBV5-1	TRBJ1-3	CASSLNSGNTIYF
TRBV6-5	TRBJ2-3	CASSNRGGVADTQYF
TRBV27	TRBJ2-2	CASSPRTGTGELFF
TRBV7-2	TRBJ2-5	CASSLTSGAMGSSWETQYF
TRBV28	TRBJ1-5	CASSLDQPQHF
TRBV4-1	TRBJ2-7	CASSPGPNYEQYF
TRBV12-5	TRBJ2-1	CASGLSGGNYNEQFF
TRBV28	TRBJ2-7	CASTIAGESYEQYF
TRBV11-3	TRBJ1-2	CASSLAGIQSGYGYTF
TRBV6-5	TRBJ1-1	CASSYNPVMNTEAFF
TRBV6-9	TRBJ1-2	CASSLDRGLGYTF
TRBV2	TRBJ2-5	CASNPTGSRETQYF
TRBV5-4	TRBJ2-7	CASSLPDRGAEQYF
TRBV4-3	TRBJ1-5	CASSQEEGRGQPQHF
TRBV29-1	TRBJ1-1	CSQQAGSGSEAFF
TRBV7-3	TRBJ1-1	CASSPVGGFEAFF
TRBV15	TRBJ2-3	CATSKNPGGITDTQYF
TRBV4-1	TRBJ2-2	CASSQEGVTGELFF
TRBV19	TRBJ2-1	CASSKIYNEQFF
TRBV5-4	TRBJ2-3	CASSRSSGGAGDTQYF
TRBV15	TRBJ1-2	CATSRGTGAGIYGYTF